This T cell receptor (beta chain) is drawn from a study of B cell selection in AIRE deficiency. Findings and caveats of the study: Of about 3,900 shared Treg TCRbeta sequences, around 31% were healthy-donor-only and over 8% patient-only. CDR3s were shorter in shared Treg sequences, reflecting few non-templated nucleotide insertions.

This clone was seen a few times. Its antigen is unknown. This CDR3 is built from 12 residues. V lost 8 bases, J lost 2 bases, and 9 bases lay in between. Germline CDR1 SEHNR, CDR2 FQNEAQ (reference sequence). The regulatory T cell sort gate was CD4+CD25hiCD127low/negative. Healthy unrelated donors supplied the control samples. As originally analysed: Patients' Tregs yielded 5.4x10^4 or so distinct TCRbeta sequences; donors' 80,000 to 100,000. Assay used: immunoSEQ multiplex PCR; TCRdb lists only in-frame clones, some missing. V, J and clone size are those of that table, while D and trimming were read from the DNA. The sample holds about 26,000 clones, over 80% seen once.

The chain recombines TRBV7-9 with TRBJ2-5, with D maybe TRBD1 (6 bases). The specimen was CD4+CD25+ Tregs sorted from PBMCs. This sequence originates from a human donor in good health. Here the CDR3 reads CASSRGQETQYF. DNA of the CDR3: TGTGCCAGCTCCAGGGGTCAAGAGACCCAGTACTTC.